A single sample gave rise to the 26 T cell receptor beta chains below, sequenced in a study of beta chain features in type 1 diabetes. TCRB transcripts that were expressed got sequenced, as all of the isolated RNA had been reverse transcribed. Data came from immunoSEQ multiplex PCR; TCRdb stores just in-frame clones and leaves some out. The profile shows roughly 330,000 clones, 11% of them singletons. The material sequenced was naive CD4+ T cells from blood. These receptors all come from a woman in her thirties in good health.

This chain uses TRBV2 with TRBJ1-5; a weak D match, TRBD1 (6 bases). V was cut by 6 bases and J by 4 bases, with 13 bases left in between. Per germline, CDR1 SNHLY and CDR2 FYNNEI. The CDR3 runs to 14 residues. DNA for the CDR3: TGTGCCAGCAGCAACCGGGACATTAATCAGCCCCAGCATTTT. The encoded protein is CASSNRDINQPQHF.

The chain combines TRBV11-2 with TRBJ2-7, with unresolved D. CDR1 SGHAT and CDR2 FQNNGV come from the germline V gene. Between the trimmed V and J ends, which lost 1 base and 5 bases, there was a span of 18 bases. The CDR3 contains 16 residues. Written as DNA, the CDR3 is TGTGCCAGCAGCTTAGTCCTCCGGGTTGGCCCCAACGAGCAGTACTTC. It yields the protein CASSLVLRVGPNEQYF.

This clone has a handful of counts. The chain has TRBV5-1 and TRBJ2-2; 7 bases align to TRBD1. Germline assignment: CDR1 SGHRS and CDR2 YFSETQ. The CDR3 runs to 15 residues. J lost 0 bases, V lost 4 bases, and 3 bases had no gene match. CDR3 DNA: TGCGCCAGCAGCCGACAGGGACCGAACACCGGGGAGCTGTTTTTT. Protein product: CASSRQGPNTGELFF.

In this sample, this clone turned up a few times. This sequence joins TRBV28 and TRBJ2-1, with D tentatively TRBD2 (6 bases). Germline V gene lookup returns CDR1 MDHEN and CDR2 SYDVKM. This CDR3 spans 16 amino acids. Trimming removed 1 base at V and 5 bases at J, with 15 bases between. CDR3 DNA sequence: TGTGCCAGCAGTTTATTTAAGGCGGGATCGAACAATGAGCAGTTCTTC. Translated, it gives CASSLFKAGSNNEQFF.

In this sample, this clone turned up a few times. J is TRBJ2-1 and V is TRBV28, with 7 bases that match TRBD1. The CDR3 is 15 amino acids. CDR1 MDHEN and CDR2 SYDVKM come from the germline V gene. The V and J ends lost 5 bases and 7 bases, in that order; junction bases with no gene match: 11. This CDR3 is CASSKLDRSGNEQFF. As DNA, the CDR3 is TGTGCCAGCAGTAAATTGGACAGGTCCGGTAATGAGCAGTTCTTC.

This chain joins TRBV28 and TRBJ2-7, with 7 bases matching TRBD2. V trimming: 6 bases; J trimming: 7 bases; junction bases outside the gene matches: 12. Per germline, CDR1 MDHEN and CDR2 SYDVKM. This CDR3 has 14 amino acids. CDR3: CASRTPGLPLEQYF. CDR3 coding DNA: TGTGCCAGCAGAACCCCGGGACTACCCCTTGAGCAGTACTTC. Full variable domain (missing parts from reference TRBV28 and TRBJ2-7): DVKVTQSSRYLVKRTGEKVFLECVQDMDHENMFWYRQDPGLGLRLIYFSYDVKMKEKGDIPEGYSVSREKKERFSLILESASTNQTSMYLCASRTPGLPLEQYFGPGTRLTVT.

This clone was observed a handful of times. The chain carries TRBV7-9 and TRBJ2-3; TRBD2 agrees at 9 bases. After removal of 1 base from V and 7 bases from J, the junction contained 6 bases not matched to a gene. Germline CDR1 is SEHNR and CDR2 is FQNEAQ (reference sequence). CDR3 length equals 15 residues. CDR3: CASSLVSSGRHTQYF. In DNA form, the CDR3 reads TGTGCCAGCAGCTTAGTGAGTAGCGGGAGACATACGCAGTATTTT.

This clone was seen a few times. The chain employs TRBV27 and TRBJ2-3; TRBD2 matches at 8 bases. The CDR3 length is 14 residues. In germline, CDR1 is MNHEY, CDR2 SMNVEV (reference sequence). J was trimmed by 1 base and V by 4 bases; bases with no gene match: 1. CDR3 bases: TGTGCCAGCAGTTCGACTAGCGGCACAGATACGCAGTATTTT. This translates into CASSSTSGTDTQYF.

About this clone: It may be a read error: a sequence one base away is much more abundant. Other DNA sequences within the sample encode an identical CDR3. The V gene is TRBV7-6, the J gene TRBJ2-3; D unresolved. The germline V and J ends were trimmed by 5 bases and 0 bases, with 3 bases remaining between them. Germline CDR1 is SGHVS and CDR2 is FNYEAQ. There are 12 residues in the CDR3. The CDR3 nucleotides are TGTGCCAGCAGCCCGAGCACAGATACGCAGTATTTT. Its protein product is CASSPSTDTQYF.

This clone was observed a few times. The chain recombines TRBV9 with TRBJ2-5; 10 nucleotides agree with TRBD2. CDR3 length: 16 residues. Germline lookup yields CDR1 SGDLS and CDR2 YYNGEE. The V segment lost 6 bases and the J segment 5 bases; nucleotides outside the gene matches: 13. The CDR3 protein is CASTSLAGGSGETQYF. The CDR3 DNA follows: TGTGCCAGCACCTCTTTAGCGGGAGGATCGGGGGAGACCCAGTACTTC.

V usage is TRBV28 and J usage is TRBJ1-2; D is uncertain. The germline gives CDR1 MDHEN, CDR2 SYDVKM. V shed 1 base and J shed 5 bases, with 14 bases lying between them. The CDR3 is made up of 15 amino acids. DNA of the CDR3: TGTGCCAGCAGTTTATCTCGGCAGGCGCCATATGGCTACACCTTC. It codes for CASSLSRQAPYGYTF.

This chain's CDR3 is CASSQVTSGSGTGELFF. The CDR3 bases are TGCGCCAGCAGCCAGGTTACTAGCGGGAGTGGAACCGGGGAGCTGTTTTTT. The chain is built from TRBV4-1 and TRBJ2-2; 11 bases map to TRBD2. V lost 3 bases and J lost 5; bases outside the gene matches: 8. CDR1 and CDR2 from the germline V gene are MGHRA and YSYEKL. This CDR3 region has 17 residues.

V gene TRBV2 combines with J gene TRBJ1-4; unclear D gene. Trimming took off 2 bases at V and 5 bases at J, with 6 bases between the two ends. CDR1 is SNHLY, CDR2 FYNNEI, per germline. CDR3 size: 13 residues. The DNA for the CDR3 is TGTGCCAGCAGTGAAATGAGGAATGAAAAACTGTTTTTT. This gives the protein CASSEMRNEKLFF. The variable domain in full, completed from reference TRBV2 and TRBJ1-4, reads EPEVTQTPSHQVTQMGQEVILRCVPISNHLYFYWYRQILGQKVEFLVSFYNNEISEKSEIFDDQFSVERPDGSNFTLKIRSTKLEDSAMYFCASSEMRNEKLFFGSGTQLSVL.

This clone occurred a few times. The chain joins TRBV21-1 to TRBJ1-5; the table names TRBD1, a call not compared with the DNA. TRBV21-1 is reported as a pseudogene. The CDR3 loop spans 16 amino acids. This chain's CDR3 is CASSKERTGVSQPQHF. The CDR3 DNA is TGTGCCAGCAGCAAAGAGAGGACAGGGGTTAGCCAGCCCCAGCATTTT.

This clone was counted only a few times. The genes are TRBV18 and TRBJ1-2; D is ambiguous. The CDR3 runs 15 residues. In germline, CDR1 is KGHSH, CDR2 LQKENI. The germline V and J ends were trimmed by 2 bases and 4 bases, with 14 bases remaining between them. This CDR3 is CASSPFGDSGYGYTF. As DNA, the CDR3 is TGTGCCAGCTCACCATTCGGAGATTCGGGCTATGGCTACACCTTC.

This clone was detected a few times. The chain employs TRBV18 and TRBJ2-6; D possibly corresponds to TRBD1 (5 bases). The germline CDR1 and CDR2 sequences are KGHSH and LQKENI. The CDR3 is 15 amino acids. Trimming stripped 3 bases from V and 6 bases from J, with 12 bases between. The CDR3 here is CASSPRQSEANVLTF. The CDR3 region has the DNA TGTGCCAGCTCACCTAGACAGAGCGAGGCCAACGTCCTGACTTTC.

This clone was seen a handful of times. This chain connects TRBV5-1 to TRBJ1-1; no clear D gene. Looked up from germline, CDR1 is SGHRS and CDR2 is YFSETQ. V was pared by 0 bases and J by 0 bases, with 6 bases between. The CDR3 covers 14 residues. The CDR3, as DNA: TGCGCCAGCAGCTTGGGACAAATGAACACTGAAGCTTTCTTT. This translates into CASSLGQMNTEAFF.

V usage is TRBV7-6 and J usage is TRBJ2-5; D perhaps matches TRBD1 (6 bases). V was pared by 5 bases and J by 4 bases, with 20 bases between. The CDR3 loop spans 16 amino acids. Looked up from germline, CDR1 is SGHVS and CDR2 is FNYEAQ. CDR3 in amino acids: CASSPSGLGTRETQYF. The CDR3 DNA reads as TGTGCCAGCAGCCCAAGCGGATTAGGGACAAGAGAGACCCAGTACTTC.

V usage is TRBV6-4 and J usage is TRBJ2-5; 7 bases are a match to TRBD1. The CDR3 runs 11 residues. Germline V gene data show CDR1 as MRHNA and CDR2 as SNTAGT. V dropped 9 bases and J dropped 5; count of bases not matched to a gene: 3. The CDR3 protein is CASGTVETQYF. Here the CDR3 DNA reads TGTGCCAGTGGGACAGTGGAGACCCAGTACTTC.

The chain joins TRBV6-5 to TRBJ1-5; D possibly corresponds to TRBD1 (5 bases). The CDR3 loop spans 13 amino acids. The V and J ends lost 11 bases and 3 bases respectively, with 14 bases between them. The germline V gene encodes CDR1 MNHEY and CDR2 SVGAGI. The CDR3 here is CAVSSGDNQPQHF. The DNA for the CDR3 is TGTGCCGTCAGCTCGGGGGACAATCAGCCCCAGCATTTT.

The rearrangement joins TRBV7-9 to TRBJ2-3; D is ambiguous. The germline gives CDR1 SEHNR, CDR2 FQNEAQ (reference sequence). V gave up 2 bases and J gave up 2 bases, with 11 bases separating them. The CDR3 contains 15 residues. Here the CDR3 DNA reads TGTGCCAGCAGCTTATCCGCGGTGGCCACAGATACGCAGTATTTT. Translating it yields CASSLSAVATDTQYF. The full variable domain, its missing parts supplied by reference TRBV7-9 and TRBJ2-3, is DTGVSQNPRHKITKRGQNVTFRCDPISEHNRLYWYRQTLGQGPEFLTYFQNEAQLEKSRLLSDRFSAERPKGSFSTLEIQRTEQGDSAMYLCASSLSAVATDTQYFGPGTRLTVL.

The J gene is TRBJ2-1, the V gene TRBV5-1, with a possible D match to TRBD2 (6 bases). V lost 3 bases to trimming and J lost 8 bases, with 21 bases between them. The CDR3 is made up of 16 amino acids. Germline CDR1 reads SGHRS; CDR2 reads YFSETQ. Written as DNA, the CDR3 is TGCGCCAGCAGCTCGCCTGGTGCGGGATTTGTGGATGAGCAGTTCTTC. It specifies CASSSPGAGFVDEQFF. Drawing the rest from reference TRBV5-1 and TRBJ2-1, the complete variable domain is KAGVTQTPRYLIKTRGQQVTLSCSPISGHRSVSWYQQTPGQGLQFLFEYFSETQRNKGNFPGRFSGRQFSNSRSEMNVSTLELGDSALYLCASSSPGAGFVDEQFFGPGTRLTVL.

This clone was observed a handful of times. The chain uses TRBV30 and TRBJ2-5; 9 bases align to TRBD2. This CDR3 has 15 residues. The germline V gene has CDR1 GTSNPN and CDR2 SVGIG (reference sequence). The V gene end was trimmed by 2 bases and the J gene end by 2 bases; junction bases not matched to a gene: 6. The CDR3 nucleotides read TGTGCCTGGAGTCGTTTAGCGGGAGCTCAAGAGACCCAGTACTTC. Protein sequence: CAWSRLAGAQETQYF.

This clone appeared a few times. This rearrangement joins TRBV15 to TRBJ2-3; 10 bases line up with TRBD1. The length of the CDR3 is 15 residues. V shed 7 bases and J 1 base; nucleotides not matched to a gene: 5. The germline gives CDR1 LNHNV, CDR2 YYDKDF (reference sequence). The CDR3 DNA follows: TGTGCCACCAACGAGGACAGGGGGGGCACAGATACGCAGTATTTT. Translation gives CATNEDRGGTDTQYF.

The CDR3 is CASSLVPQGLYEQYF. The CDR3 DNA reads as TGTGCCAGCAGCTTAGTCCCACAGGGCCTCTACGAGCAGTACTTC. This rearrangement joins TRBV11-2 to TRBJ2-7; D possibly corresponds to TRBD1 (6 bases). The CDR3 has 15 residues. Trimming removed 1 base from V and 3 bases from J, with 13 bases in between. The germline V gene encodes CDR1 SGHAT and CDR2 FQNNGV.

This sequence joins TRBV11-2 and TRBJ2-1, with 8 positions matching TRBD2. The V segment lost 4 bases and the J segment 6 bases; nucleotides outside the gene matches: 8. Germline V gene sequence: CDR1 SGHAT, CDR2 FQNNGV. The CDR3 runs to 15 residues. CDR3 in amino acids: CASSSTGLGTNEQFF. The CDR3 bases are TGTGCCAGCAGCTCGACGGGACTAGGGACCAATGAGCAGTTCTTC.